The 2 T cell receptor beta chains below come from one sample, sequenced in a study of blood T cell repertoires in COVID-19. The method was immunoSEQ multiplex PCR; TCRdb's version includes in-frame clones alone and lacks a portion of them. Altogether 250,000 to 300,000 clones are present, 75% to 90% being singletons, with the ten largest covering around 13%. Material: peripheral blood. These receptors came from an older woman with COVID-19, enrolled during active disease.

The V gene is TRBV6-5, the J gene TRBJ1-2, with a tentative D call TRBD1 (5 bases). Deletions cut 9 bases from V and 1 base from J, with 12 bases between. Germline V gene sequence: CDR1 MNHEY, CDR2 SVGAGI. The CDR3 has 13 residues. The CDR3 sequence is CASKTENNYGYTF. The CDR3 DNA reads TGTGCCAGTAAGACAGAGAATAACTATGGCTACACCTTC.

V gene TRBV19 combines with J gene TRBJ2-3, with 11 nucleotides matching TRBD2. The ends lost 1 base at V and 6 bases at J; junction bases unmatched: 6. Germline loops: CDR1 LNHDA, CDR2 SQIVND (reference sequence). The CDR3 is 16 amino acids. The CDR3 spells CASSIVLAGGGDTQYF. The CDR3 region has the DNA TGTGCCAGTAGTATAGTCCTAGCGGGGGGCGGGGATACGCAGTATTTT.